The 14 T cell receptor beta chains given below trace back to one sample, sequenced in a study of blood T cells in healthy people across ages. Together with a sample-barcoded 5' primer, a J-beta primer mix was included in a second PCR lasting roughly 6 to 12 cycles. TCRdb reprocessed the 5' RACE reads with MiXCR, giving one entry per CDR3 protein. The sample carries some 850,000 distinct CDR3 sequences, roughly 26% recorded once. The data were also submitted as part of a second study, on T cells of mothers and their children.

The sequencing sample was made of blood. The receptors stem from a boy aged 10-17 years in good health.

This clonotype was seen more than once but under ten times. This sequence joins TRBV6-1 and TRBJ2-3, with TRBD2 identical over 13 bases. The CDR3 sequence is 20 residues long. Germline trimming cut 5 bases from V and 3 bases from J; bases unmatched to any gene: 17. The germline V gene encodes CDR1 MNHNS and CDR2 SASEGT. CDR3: CASSPPRLAGGPGSTDTQYF. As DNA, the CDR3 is TGTGCCAGCAGTCCCCCCCGACTAGCGGGGGGACCTGGTTCAACAGATACGCAGTATTTT.

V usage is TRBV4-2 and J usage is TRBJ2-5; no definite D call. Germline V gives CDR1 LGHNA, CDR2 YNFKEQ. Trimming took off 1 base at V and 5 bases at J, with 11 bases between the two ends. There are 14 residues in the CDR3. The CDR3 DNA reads TGTGCCAGCAGCCAAGCCCCCCGGGTTGAGACCCAGTACTTC. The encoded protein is CASSQAPRVETQYF.

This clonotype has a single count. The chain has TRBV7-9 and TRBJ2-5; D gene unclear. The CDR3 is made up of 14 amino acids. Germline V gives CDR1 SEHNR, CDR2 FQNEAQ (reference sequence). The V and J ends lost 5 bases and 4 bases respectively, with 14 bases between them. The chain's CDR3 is CASSPLGRAETQYF. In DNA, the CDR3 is TGTGCCAGCAGCCCCCTTGGTAGGGCAGAGACCCAGTACTTC.

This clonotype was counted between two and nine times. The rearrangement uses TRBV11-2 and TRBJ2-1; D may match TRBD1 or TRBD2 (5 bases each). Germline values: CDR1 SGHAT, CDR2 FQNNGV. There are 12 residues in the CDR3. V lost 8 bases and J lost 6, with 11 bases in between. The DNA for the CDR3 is TGTGCCAGCTGGCCAGGGAGCAATGAGCAGTTCTTC. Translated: CASWPGSNEQFF.

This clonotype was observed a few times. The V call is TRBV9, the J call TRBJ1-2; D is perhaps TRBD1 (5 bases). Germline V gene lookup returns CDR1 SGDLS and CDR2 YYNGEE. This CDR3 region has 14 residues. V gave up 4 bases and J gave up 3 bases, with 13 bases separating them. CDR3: CASSPDGGYYGYTF. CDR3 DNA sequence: TGTGCCAGCAGCCCGGACGGGGGGTACTATGGCTACACCTTC.

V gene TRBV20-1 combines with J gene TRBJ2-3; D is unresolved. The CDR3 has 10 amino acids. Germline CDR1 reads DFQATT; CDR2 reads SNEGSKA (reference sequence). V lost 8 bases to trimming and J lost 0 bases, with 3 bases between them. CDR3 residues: CSSSTDTQYF. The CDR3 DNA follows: TGCAGTTCCAGCACAGATACGCAGTATTTT.

CDR3 loop: CASSQTDGGIQYF. CDR3 coding DNA: TGTGCCAGCAGCCAAACTGACGGGGGCATTCAGTACTTC. The chain carries TRBV11-3 and TRBJ2-4, with TRBD2 as a possible D gene (6 bases). V lost 5 bases and J 9 bases, leaving 14 bases between the germline ends. The CDR3 runs to 13 residues. Germline assignment: CDR1 SGHNT and CDR2 YENEEA.

CDR3 residues: CATSRARQLMNTEAFF. The CDR3 bases are TGTGCCACCAGCAGAGCTAGGCAGCTCATGAACACTGAAGCTTTCTTT. The chain combines TRBV15 with TRBJ1-1, with D uncertain. Germline CDR1 reads LNHNV; CDR2 reads YYDKDF (reference sequence). The CDR3 has 16 residues. The germline V and J ends were trimmed by 1 base and 0 bases, with 12 bases remaining between them.

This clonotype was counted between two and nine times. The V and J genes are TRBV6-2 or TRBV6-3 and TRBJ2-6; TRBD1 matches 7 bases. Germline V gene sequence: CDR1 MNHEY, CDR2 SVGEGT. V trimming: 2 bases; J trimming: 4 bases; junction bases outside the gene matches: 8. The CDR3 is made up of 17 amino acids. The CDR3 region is CASSYRVQGPGANVLTF. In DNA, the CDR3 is TGTGCCAGCAGTTACCGGGTACAGGGGCCCGGGGCCAACGTCCTGACTTTC.

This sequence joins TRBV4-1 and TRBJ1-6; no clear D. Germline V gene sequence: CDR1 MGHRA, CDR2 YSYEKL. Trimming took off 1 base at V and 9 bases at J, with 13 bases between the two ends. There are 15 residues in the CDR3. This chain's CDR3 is CASSQGSGFSSPLHF. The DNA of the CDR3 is TGCGCCAGCAGCCAAGGATCTGGTTTTAGTTCACCCCTCCACTTT.

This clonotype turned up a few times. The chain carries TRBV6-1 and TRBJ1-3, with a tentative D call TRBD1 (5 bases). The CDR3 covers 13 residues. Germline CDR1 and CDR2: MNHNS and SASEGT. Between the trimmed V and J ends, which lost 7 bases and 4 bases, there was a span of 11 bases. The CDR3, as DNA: TGTGCCAGCACCCGACAGATCGGAAACACCATATATTTT. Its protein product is CASTRQIGNTIYF.

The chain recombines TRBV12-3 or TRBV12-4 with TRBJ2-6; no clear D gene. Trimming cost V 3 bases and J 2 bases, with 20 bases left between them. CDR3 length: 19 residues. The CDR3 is CASSFLRPKGATGANVLTF. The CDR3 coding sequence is TGTGCCAGCAGTTTCCTGCGCCCCAAGGGCGCGACTGGGGCCAACGTCCTGACTTTC.

Written as DNA, the CDR3 is TGTGCCAGTTTGAGGGGGGGCGAGATCTACGAGCAGTACTTC. Amino acids: CASLRGGEIYEQYF. The chain combines TRBV2 with TRBJ2-1; TRBD2 is a possible D gene (7 bases). The last part of the DNA fits TRBJ2-7 better; the J call may be wrong. This CDR3 region has 14 residues. In germline, CDR1 is SNHLY, CDR2 FYNNEI.

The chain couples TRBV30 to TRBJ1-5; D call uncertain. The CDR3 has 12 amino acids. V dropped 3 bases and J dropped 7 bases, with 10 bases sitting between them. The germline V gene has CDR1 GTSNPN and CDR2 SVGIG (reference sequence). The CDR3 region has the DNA TGTGCCTGGAGCGGTACTGGGCAGCCCCAGCATTTT. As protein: CAWSGTGQPQHF.